The clone carrying this TCR beta chain was recorded a few times. These data originate in a study of patients and donors after allogeneic stem cell transplantation. Trimming removed 3 bases from V and 1 base from J, with 13 bases in between. Germline CDR1 reads SQVTM; CDR2 reads ANQGSEA. This CDR3 region has 14 residues. TCRdb processed the RT-PCR reads anew with MiXCR; each CDR3 protein has one entry. The sample has some 960,000 distinct CDR3 sequences, 15% to 20% seen once. The specimen sequenced was blood, either unsorted or a sorted T cell fraction (not recorded which). This sequence originates from a human donor who was either an allogeneic HSCT recipient or a stem cell or donor lymphocyte infusion donor (not recorded which). It is not recorded whose cells these are; they may come from a transplant donor. This sequence joins TRBV29-1 and TRBJ2-7; D unclear. The CDR3 protein is CSVEVRSPSYEQYF. CDR3 bases: TGCAGCGTTGAGGTCCGATCACCTTCCTACGAGCAGTACTTC.